This T cell receptor (beta chain) is drawn from a study of blood T cell repertoires in COVID-19. Study details: Whether acute or convalescent, the COVID-19 samples came from the United States, Italy and Spain.

Germline V lookup: CDR1 SGHTA, CDR2 FQGTGA. V shed 5 bases, J shed 3 bases, and the junction held 8 bases outside the gene matches. CDR3 size: 16 residues. The method was immunoSEQ multiplex PCR; TCRdb's version includes in-frame clones alone and lacks a portion of them. The sample holds 150,000 to 180,000 clones; approximately 85% are singletons and the top ten take 0.63%. Followed longitudinally, the Seattle patients had been enrolled during active infection. The clonotype was recovered from a man aged 55 to 70 with COVID-19, enrolled during active disease. V gene TRBV7-3 combines with J gene TRBJ2-2, with 8 bases that match TRBD1. Specimen: peripheral blood. In DNA, the CDR3 is TGTGCCAGCAGCCAGAAGGGGACAGGCCACACCGGGGAGCTGTTTTTT. Translation gives CASSQKGTGHTGELFF.